Each of the 30 T cell receptor delta chains below was sequenced from the same sample in a study of gamma-delta T cells after stem cell transplantation. TCRdb re-processed the RT-PCR reads via CATT. The sample lists fewer than 2,500 delta-chain clones; around 1.9% were seen once. What was sequenced was gamma-delta T cells. The origin of the receptors is a human donor. It is not recorded whose cells these are; they may come from a transplant donor.

Worth noting for this clone: A far larger clone is one nucleotide away, so this likely arose from a read error. Other DNA sequences of this sample code for an identical CDR3. The CDR3 DNA reads TGTGCCTGTGACTCCTCTGGGGGATTCAGCTCCTGGGACACCCGACAGATGTTCTTC. Translation gives CACDSSGGFSSWDTRQMFF. This chain uses TRDV2 with TRDJ3; 9 bases align to TRDD3. The length of the CDR3 is 19 residues. Germline lookup yields CDR1 GEAIGNYY and CDR2 EKD.

As for this clone: The protein that TCRdb holds for this DNA derives from a much larger clone and differs from the translated DNA at residue 9, which likely indicates a read error; the protein shown here is translated from the DNA. The chain recombines TRDV2 with TRDJ1; 8 nucleotides agree with TRDD3. The CDR3 is made up of 15 amino acids. Germline-derived CDR1 and CDR2 are GEAIGNYY and EKD. V lost 5 bases to trimming and J lost 1 base; unmatched junction nucleotides: 8. The chain's CDR3 is CACAGLGDCTDKLIF. Here the CDR3 DNA reads TGTGCCTGTGCCGGTCTGGGGGACTGCACCGATAAACTCATCTTT.

Regarding this clone: A far bigger clonotype differs at one base, so this is likely a read error. Other nucleotide sequences in the sample specify the same CDR3. J is TRDJ1 and V is TRDV2; D possibly corresponds to TRDD3 (5 bases). The germline CDR1 and CDR2 sequences are GEAIGNYY and EKD. Trimming took off 4 bases at V and 1 base at J, with 24 bases between the two ends. CDR3 length: 18 residues. CDR3: CACDGVVLGGLATDKLIF. CDR3 DNA: TGTGCCTGTGATGGTGTTGTACTCGGGGGTTTGGCCACCGATAAACTCATCTTT.

The rearrangement uses TRDV1 and TRDJ1, with 13 bases that match TRDD3. Germline trimming cut 3 bases from V and 0 bases from J; bases unmatched to any gene: 10. The V gene's germline CDR1 is TSWWSYY and CDR2 QGS. This CDR3 contains 19 residues. Here the CDR3 DNA reads TGTGCTCTTGGGGATTCCTACTGGGGGATACGCGGGTACACCGATAAACTCATCTTT. Translation: CALGDSYWGIRGYTDKLIF.

There are a few counts of this clone. The chain links TRDV2 to TRDJ1; TRDD3 aligns across 13 bases. Trimming at V came to 3 bases and at J to 2 bases, leaving 11 bases not matched to a gene. The CDR3 contains 18 residues. The germline V gene encodes CDR1 GEAIGNYY and CDR2 EKD. CDR3 in DNA: TGTGCCTGTGACTCACTGGGGGATACGCAAGGTGTTACCGATAAACTCATCTTT. Its translation: CACDSLGDTQGVTDKLIF.

With respect to this clone: TCRdb's entry gives the protein of a much larger clone, which mismatches this DNA's translation at residue 12, likely from a read error; the protein reported here is translated from the DNA. The gene calls are TRDV2 and TRDJ1; 9 bases align to TRDD3. This CDR3 is built from 14 residues. The germline V gene encodes CDR1 GEAIGNYY and CDR2 EKD. CDR3 sequence reads: CACDQMGDIAKPIF. CDR3 in DNA: TGTGCCTGTGACCAAATGGGGGATATCGCTAAACCCATCTTT.

This clone was counted between two and nine times. This DNA's translation differs at residue 12 from TCRdb's protein, which comes from a much larger clone; a read error is likely, and the protein shown is translated from the DNA. This chain joins TRDV2 and TRDJ3, with TRDD3 matching 9 bases. CDR3 length equals 18 residues. Germline V gene data show CDR1 as GEAIGNYY and CDR2 as EKD. CDR3 protein: CACDTGGYHSWGTRQMFF. The DNA of the CDR3 is TGTGCCTGTGACACGGGGGGATACCACTCCTGGGGCACCCGACAGATGTTTTTC.

This clone is medium-sized within its sample. At one end, the junction sequence differs from germline, possibly due to a read error. The chain is built from TRDV2 and TRDJ3; 10 bases map to TRDD3. There are 20 residues in the CDR3. Germline V CDR1 and CDR2: GEAIGNYY, EKD. CDR3: CACDTVLGDESSWDTGQMFF. CDR3 bases: TGTGCCTGTGACACAGTACTGGGGGATGAGAGCTCCTGGGACACCGGACAGATGTTTTTC.

This clone was counted a few times. TCRdb's listed protein matches a much larger clone and diverges from this DNA's translation at residue 10, likely through a read error; the protein shown comes from the DNA. The chain joins TRDV1 to TRDJ1, with no clear D. Looked up from germline, CDR1 is TSWWSYY and CDR2 is QGS. The CDR3 consists of 18 residues. The ends were cut back, 3 bases at V and 0 bases at J, with 20 bases in the middle. The CDR3 nucleotides are TGTGCTCTTGGGGACAGTACCAAGGGCGAGGAGTACACCGATAAACTCATCTTT. Protein sequence: CALGDSTKGEEYTDKLIF.

Remarks on this clone: A far larger clone is only one base removed, so a read error is likely. Other DNA sequences in this specimen translate into the identical CDR3. The chain is built from TRDV2 and TRDJ1; TRDD3 is a possible D gene (6 bases). The V and J ends lost 0 bases and 7 bases respectively, with 17 bases between them. Germline-derived CDR1 and CDR2 are GEAIGNYY and EKD. This CDR3 is built from 15 residues. CDR3 DNA: TGTGCCTGTGACACCCTGGGGACCACCGCGGGTAAACTCATCTTT. Its translation is CACDTLGTTAGKLIF.

This clone was picked up a small number of times. The translation of this DNA and the TCRdb protein of a much larger clone differ at residue 4, probably owing to a read error; the protein shown here is translated from the DNA. The genes are TRDV2 and TRDJ1; 7 bases agree with TRDD2. Germline V gene data show CDR1 as GEAIGNYY and CDR2 as EKD. There are 18 residues in the CDR3. V shed 6 bases and J 0 bases; nucleotides not matched to a gene: 18. Here the CDR3 reads CACNPLSYGDSYTDKLIF. As DNA, the CDR3 is TGTGCCTGTAACCCCCTTTCCTACGGGGACTCGTACACCGATAAACTCATCTTT.

By share, this clone counts as medium-sized (0.01 to 0.1%). This may stem from a read error, because a much larger clone lies one nucleotide away. Other nucleotide sequences from this sample produce the same CDR3. The V and J genes are TRDV2 and TRDJ1; possibly TRDD3 for D (6 bases). Germline loops: CDR1 GEAIGNYY, CDR2 EKD. This CDR3 region has 16 residues. The CDR3 loop is CACDGPLGKNTDKLIF. The CDR3 bases are TGTGCCTGTGACGGCCCACTGGGAAAAAACACCGATAAACTCATCTTC.

With regard to this clone: A far larger clone is off by one base, so a read error is likely. At the DNA level, this CDR3 is encoded by other sequences in the same sample as well. The rearrangement joins TRDV2 to TRDJ1; unclear D gene. CDR1 and CDR2 from the germline V gene are GEAIGNYY and EKD. The CDR3 has 14 amino acids. The V end was cut by 0 bases, the J end by 14 bases, with 21 bases between. The CDR3 reads CACDTVGALDRLIF. The CDR3 coding sequence is TGTGCCTGTGACACCGTCGGGGCCCTCGATAGACTAATCTTT.

This clone qualifies as large. Other DNA sequences within the sample encode an identical CDR3. The chain combines TRDV2 with TRDJ1; 11 nucleotides agree with TRDD3. V shed 0 bases and J 4 bases; nucleotides not matched to a gene: 9. Germline V gene lookup returns CDR1 GEAIGNYY and CDR2 EKD. The CDR3 is 17 residues long. CDR3: CACDTVLLGDRGDKLIF. In DNA, the CDR3 is TGTGCCTGTGACACCGTTCTACTGGGGGATAGGGGCGATAAACTCATCTTT.

This clone turned up a few times. The mismatch at residue 12 between this DNA's translation and the TCRdb protein of a much larger clone likely reflects a read error; the protein shown is translated from the DNA. This sequence joins TRDV2 and TRDJ1, with 9 bases matching TRDD3. The CDR3 is 14 residues long. Germline-derived CDR1 and CDR2 are GEAIGNYY and EKD. The CDR3: CACDPVLGDSKPIF. In DNA form, the CDR3 reads TGTGCCTGTGACCCCGTACTGGGGGACTCGAAACCCATCTTT.

By share, this clone ranks as medium-sized. A far larger clone is only one base removed, so a read error is likely. This rearrangement joins TRDV2 to TRDJ1; D might be TRDD3 (6 bases). The CDR3 covers 15 residues. CDR1 is GEAIGNYY, CDR2 EKD, per germline. In nucleotides, the CDR3 is TGTGCCCGTGACACGCTGGGGACCAAGATGGATAAACTCATCTTT. It specifies CARDTLGTKMDKLIF.

This clone was picked up a small number of times. With a far larger clone one base away, a read error is the likely cause. This specimen includes other DNA sequences encoding the same CDR3. V usage is TRDV2 and J usage is TRDJ1; D perhaps matches TRDD3 (5 bases). Germline CDR1 reads GEAIGNYY; CDR2 reads EKD. This CDR3 has 14 amino acids. The CDR3 DNA follows: TGTGCCTGTGACACCGTATCATGGGGAGATAAGCTCATCTTT. Translation gives CACDTVSWGDKLIF.

Only a few counts were recorded for this clone. The protein TCRdb gives is from a much larger clone and does not agree with this DNA's translation at residue 7, likely a read error; the protein shown here comes from the DNA. V and J are TRDV2 and TRDJ1; 10 nucleotides agree with TRDD3. V trimming: 1 base; J trimming: 3 bases; junction bases outside the gene matches: 13. Germline assignment: CDR1 GEAIGNYY and CDR2 EKD. The CDR3 covers 18 residues. In DNA form, the CDR3 reads TGTGCCTGTGACACGTCGCGGGGGATACGCCGGGGGTCCGATAAACTCATCTTT. Translated: CACDTSRGIRRGSDKLIF.

This clone was detected only a few times. This DNA translates differently at residue 15 from the TCRdb protein, which is that of a much larger clone; a read error is likely, and the protein shown is the DNA's own translation. The V call is TRDV1, the J call TRDJ1; possible D gene TRDD3, 5 bases. Germline values: CDR1 TSWWSYY, CDR2 QGS. There are 18 residues in the CDR3. The CDR3 DNA sequence: TGTGCTCTTGGGGACAGTACCAAGGGCGGGGAGTACACCGATGAACTCATCTTT. It is translated as CALGDSTKGGEYTDELIF.

Only a few counts were recorded for this clone. The TCRdb record carries a much larger clone's protein, which differs from this DNA's translation at residue 8; a read error is the likely cause, and the protein listed here is the DNA translation. The genes are TRDV2 and TRDJ1; 9 bases align to TRDD3. Germline V gene lookup returns CDR1 GEAIGNYY and CDR2 EKD. The CDR3 consists of 15 residues. The junction had 4 bases not matched to a gene; V was cut back by 3 bases and J by 0 bases. DNA for the CDR3: TGTGCCTGTGACTCACTGGGGGAAGACACCGATAAACTCATCTTT. This encodes CACDSLGEDTDKLIF.

There are a few counts of this clone. A far larger clone is only one base removed, so a read error is likely. The sample has other DNA sequences that encode this CDR3 too. V is TRDV2 and J is TRDJ1, with 13 bases fitting TRDD3. Germline V CDR1 and CDR2: GEAIGNYY, EKD. The ends lost 7 bases at V and 0 bases at J; junction bases unmatched: 19. The CDR3 has 20 amino acids. This CDR3 is CACDALLGDTQGPYTDKLIF. DNA for the CDR3: TGTGCCTGCGACGCCTTACTGGGGGATACGCAAGGGCCCTACACCGATAAACTCATCTTT.

This clone has only a few counts. The mismatch at residue 15 between this DNA's translation and the TCRdb protein of a much larger clone likely reflects a read error; the protein shown is translated from the DNA. This chain joins TRDV2 and TRDJ1; a possible D gene is TRDD3 (5 bases). Germline V lookup: CDR1 GEAIGNYY, CDR2 EKD. V was cut by 3 bases and J by 3 bases, with 31 bases left in between. The CDR3 totals 20 residues. CDR3 loop: CACDPIRSFEPNQYADKLIF. The CDR3 DNA follows: TGTGCCTGTGACCCGATCAGGTCGTTCGAACCGAACCAATACGCCGATAAACTCATCTTT.

Concerning this clone itself: Only one base separates this from a far larger clonotype, so it likely reflects a read error. Other DNA variants within this sample encode the same CDR3. The chain has TRDV2 and TRDJ1; 11 bases agree with TRDD3. The germline CDR1 and CDR2 sequences are GEAIGNYY and EKD. The CDR3 consists of 18 residues. The CDR3 reads CACDTSWGIRRGSDKLIF. The CDR3 nucleotides read TGTGCCTGTGACACGTCGTGGGGGATACGCCGGGGGTCCGATAAACTCATTTTT.

About this clone itself: TCRdb has a much larger clone's protein, which differs at residue 10 from the translation of this DNA, likely because of a read error; what is shown is the protein translated from the DNA. The V and J genes are TRDV2 and TRDJ1, with D uncertain. The germline gives CDR1 GEAIGNYY, CDR2 EKD. This CDR3 has 16 amino acids. CDR3 coding DNA: TGTGCCTGTGACACCGCGGGGTTTAAGGCCACCGACAAACTCATCTTT. Encoded protein: CACDTAGFKATDKLIF.

This clone is labeled medium-sized. An end of the junction does not agree with germline; a read error may underlie this. Other DNA sequences in the sample encode the same CDR3. The CDR3 bases are TGTGCCTGTGACACTTTATCACTGGGGGATACGGTGGACACCGATAAGCTCATCTTT. Its translation: CACDTLSLGDTVDTDKLIF. The rearrangement links TRDV2 to TRDJ1; 13 bases map to TRDD3. The germline gives CDR1 GEAIGNYY, CDR2 EKD. The CDR3 spans 19 residues.

This clone was observed a few times. A far larger clone is off by one base, so a read error is likely. Other DNA sequences in the sample encode the same CDR3. V and J are TRDV2 and TRDJ1; 9 positions agree with TRDD3. Germline loops: CDR1 GEAIGNYY, CDR2 EKD. There are 18 residues in the CDR3. Germline trimming cut 1 base from V and 0 bases from J; bases unmatched to any gene: 11. The CDR3 nucleotides read TGTGCCTGTGACACACTGATGGGGATACGCGGGGACACCGATAAACTCATCTTT. Residues: CACDTLMGIRGDTDKLIF.

This clone was seen a handful of times. The protein held in TCRdb is that of a much larger clone and does not match this DNA's translation at residue 4, likely because of a read error; the protein shown is translated from the DNA. This chain links TRDV2 with TRDJ1; the match to TRDD3 covers 9 bases. The germline V gene has CDR1 GEAIGNYY and CDR2 EKD. V dropped 5 bases and J dropped 0; count of bases not matched to a gene: 9. This CDR3 has 16 residues. Here the CDR3 reads CACGTMGDKYTDKLIF. The CDR3 region has the DNA TGTGCCTGTGGCACTATGGGGGATAAGTACACCGATAAACTCATCTTT.

This clone was counted only a few times. The rearrangement joins TRDV2 to TRDJ1, with D tentatively TRDD3 (5 bases). Germline V CDR1 and CDR2: GEAIGNYY, EKD. The CDR3 extends over 16 amino acids. V was cut by 3 bases and J by 2 bases, with 18 bases left in between. The CDR3 sequence is CACDALLGSGTDKLIF. The CDR3 DNA reads TGTGCCTGTGACGCCTTGCTGGGAAGCGGGACCGATAAACTCATCTTT.

This clone was picked up a small number of times. TCRdb's listed protein matches a much larger clone and diverges from this DNA's translation at residue 11, likely through a read error; the protein shown comes from the DNA. J is TRDJ1 and V is TRDV2; 8 nucleotides align to TRDD3. Per germline, CDR1 GEAIGNYY and CDR2 EKD. The CDR3 consists of 19 residues. V lost 1 base to trimming and J lost 0 bases; unmatched junction nucleotides: 15. In nucleotides, the CDR3 is TGTGCCTGTGACACGTTGATGGGGGATGCACGCTCCCACACCGATAAACTCATCTTT. This gives the protein CACDTLMGDARSHTDKLIF.

As concerns this clone: With a far larger clone one base away, a read error is the likely cause. This specimen includes other DNA sequences encoding the same CDR3. The rearrangement uses TRDV2 and TRDJ1; 11 nucleotides line up with TRDD3. Unmatched junction bases numbered 16, after V lost 0 bases and J lost 8 bases. This CDR3 contains 18 residues. The V gene's germline CDR1 is GEAIGNYY and CDR2 EKD. Here the CDR3 DNA reads TGTGCCTGTGACACCGCCGATGGGGGATACGCGAAAGGCGACAAACTCATCTTT. Its protein is CACDTADGGYAKGDKLIF.